A single T cell receptor beta chain is shown here with its context. Its cognate antigen is unknown. The data originate from a study of tumor-infiltrating lymphocytes in localized non-small cell lung cancer. Study background: Several tumor histologies, both smoking statuses, and some post-neoadjuvant chemotherapy samples were included. Study-level results: Tumors had more T cell infiltration than uninvolved lung, per TCRbeta sequencing and CD3 counts. IM1 and IM2 tumors showed no difference in T-cell fraction.

CDR3 size: 13 residues. Trimming left V 1 base short and J 6 bases short, with 8 bases between. Germline V gives CDR1 MGHRA, CDR2 YSYEKL. Produced via immunoSEQ multiplex PCR; TCRdb's table is partial and in-frame only. The sample yields 13,000 or so clones, 70% to 80% seen once. This clonotype was sampled from a human donor with non-small cell lung cancer. The chain links TRBV4-1 to TRBJ2-3; D may be TRBD1 (6 bases). Sequenced sample: lung tumor tissue. Written as DNA, the CDR3 is TGCGCCAGCAGCCAAGCGCAGGGGGATACGCAGTATTTT. Its translation: CASSQAQGDTQYF.